This TCR beta chain was sequenced for a study of Graves' ophthalmopathy and Graves' hyperthyroidism. The study's findings and limits: This model predicted ophthalmopathy progression (sensitivity 70.59%, specificity 72.22%).

Amplification from RNA transcripts yielded the TCR beta CDR3 regions. HTBI primers primed a first-round RT-PCR, and a second-round multiplex PCR followed. TCRdb independently ran MiXCR on the multiplex PCR reads; one entry per CDR3 protein. The table shows approximately 500,000 distinct CDR3 sequences, with 13% to 15% occurring only once. Uncontrolled infections, pregnancy, lactation or other autoimmune diseases led to patient exclusion. This clonotype came up many times. Antigen specificity is unknown. The sample comprised blood. The TCR originated in a woman between 25 and 40 years old with Graves' ophthalmopathy.

The DNA for the CDR3 is TGTGCCAGCAGTTTAGCAGTGGCGGAAGCTTTCTTT. As protein: CASSLAVAEAFF. This sequence joins TRBV12-3 or TRBV12-4 and TRBJ1-1; no clear D gene. The CDR3 is 12 amino acids. Trimming removed 0 bases at V and 8 bases at J, with 7 bases between.